Below are 31 T cell receptor beta chains sequenced from a single sample in a study of OX40 agonist ivuxolimab in advanced cancers. Some clones are missing from TCRdb's copy, which holds only in-frame ones; the method was immunoSEQ multiplex PCR. This table holds roughly 38,000 clones, 80% to 95% found once. Specimen: CD4+ or CD8+ T cells sorted from blood, collected in a trial of the OX40 agonist ivuxolimab. These receptors were collected from an adult with an advanced solid tumor such as melanoma, head and neck, liver or kidney cancer.

The rearrangement joins TRBV9 to TRBJ2-1; D is tentatively TRBD1 or TRBD2 (8 bases each). V lost 6 bases, J lost 9 bases, and 37 bases lay in between. Germline CDR1 is SGDLS and CDR2 is YYNGEE. The CDR3 loop spans 20 amino acids. As DNA, the CDR3 is TGTGCCAGCAACCCGACAGGGGAACGGGAGGGCCTTCTCGATCTCGGTGAGCAGTTCTTC. Its translation: CASNPTGEREGLLDLGEQFF.

V usage is TRBV9 and J usage is TRBJ2-3; the match to TRBD2 covers 14 bases. The germline V gene has CDR1 SGDLS and CDR2 YYNGEE. V gave up 3 bases and J gave up 3 bases; unmatched junction bases: 6. The CDR3 covers 17 residues. The CDR3, as DNA: TGTGCCAGCAGCGGAATCGGGACTAGCGGGAGAACAGATACGCAGTATTTT. Protein sequence: CASSGIGTSGRTDTQYF.

The genes are TRBV28 and TRBJ2-2; no reliable D call. The germline V gene has CDR1 MDHEN and CDR2 SYDVKM. The CDR3 sequence is 16 residues long. Trimming took 3 bases from V and 2 from J, leaving 13 bases between them. The DNA for the CDR3 is TGTGCCAGCAGTTTTCGGCAGACACCTAACACCGGGGAGCTGTTTTTT. Translating it yields CASSFRQTPNTGELFF. The whole variable domain, filled in from reference TRBV28 and TRBJ2-2, reads DVKVTQSSRYLVKRTGEKVFLECVQDMDHENMFWYRQDPGLGLRLIYFSYDVKMKEKGDIPEGYSVSREKKERFSLILESASTNQTSMYLCASSFRQTPNTGELFFGEGSRLTVL.

The V gene is TRBV28, the J gene TRBJ2-5, with 8 bases aligning to TRBD1. This CDR3 has 14 amino acids. J was trimmed by 5 bases and V by 3 bases; bases with no gene match: 5. Per germline, CDR1 MDHEN and CDR2 SYDVKM. DNA for the CDR3: TGTGCCAGCAGTTTTCCAGGGGGCCGGGAGACCCAGTACTTC. Amino acid sequence: CASSFPGGRETQYF.

The chain is built from TRBV11-3 and TRBJ2-3; D is ambiguous. V was shortened by 5 bases and J by 5 bases, with 8 bases between the two germline ends. This CDR3 contains 12 residues. The V gene's germline CDR1 is SGHNT and CDR2 YENEEA. The CDR3 loop is CASSPYRDTQYF. For the CDR3, the DNA is TGTGCCAGCAGCCCATACCGAGATACGCAGTATTTT.

The chain recombines TRBV4-3 with TRBJ2-1; possible D gene TRBD2, 6 bases. CDR1 LGHNA and CDR2 YSLEER come from the germline V gene. CDR3 length: 16 residues. Trimming took off 4 bases at V and 0 bases at J, with 13 bases between the two ends. The CDR3 loop reads CASSRDWEASYNEQFF. The CDR3, as DNA: TGCGCCAGCAGCCGAGATTGGGAGGCCTCCTACAATGAGCAGTTCTTC.

A single count supports this clone. This chain links TRBV7-9 with TRBJ2-5; unclear D gene. This CDR3 is built from 12 residues. Germline-derived CDR1 and CDR2 are SEHNR and FQNEAQ (reference sequence). The V end was cut by 0 bases, the J end by 4 bases, with 3 bases between. As DNA, the CDR3 is TGTGCCAGCAGCTTAGCGGGAGAGACCCAGTACTTC. It translates to CASSLAGETQYF.

V is TRBV7-8 and J is TRBJ2-2; D perhaps matches TRBD2 (5 bases). The CDR3 runs 14 residues. Germline lookup yields CDR1 SGHVS and CDR2 FQNEAQ. Trimming took off 6 bases at V and 1 base at J, with 9 bases between the two ends. CDR3 residues: CASRQRGNTGELFF. The CDR3 DNA reads TGTGCCAGCAGGCAACGGGGGAACACCGGGGAGCTGTTTTTT.

The chain has TRBV7-9 and TRBJ2-2; no firm D call. V lost 3 bases and J lost 2, with 4 bases in between. Germline-derived CDR1 and CDR2 are SEHNR and FQNEAQ (reference sequence). CDR3 size: 13 residues. The CDR3 sequence: CASSFDNTGELFF. CDR3 coding DNA: TGTGCCAGCAGCTTTGATAACACCGGGGAGCTGTTTTTT.

This chain connects TRBV4-1 to TRBJ1-1; possible D gene TRBD1, 6 bases. Germline CDR1 MGHRA, CDR2 YSYEKL. The CDR3 covers 15 residues. With 1 base removed from V and 11 bases from J, the gap between germline ends came to 20 bases. CDR3 coding DNA: TGCGCCAGCAGCCAAGGGCGCGGGGGAGGGGGGGAGGCTTTCTTT. Residues: CASSQGRGGGGEAFF.

V gene TRBV28 combines with J gene TRBJ2-6, with unresolved D. Germline lookup yields CDR1 MDHEN and CDR2 SYDVKM. With 8 bases removed from V and 0 bases from J, the gap between germline ends came to 5 bases. The CDR3 runs 13 residues. The CDR3 DNA reads TGTGCCAGCGGGGACTCTGGGGCCAACGTCCTGACTTTC. Translation gives CASGDSGANVLTF.

On this clone itself: At one end, the junction sequence differs from germline, possibly due to a read error. V usage is TRBV27 and J usage is TRBJ2-7, with D maybe TRBD2 (5 bases). CDR1 MNHEY and CDR2 SMNVEV come from the germline V gene (reference sequence). The CDR3 is 15 amino acids. The chain's CDR3 is CAGSLPQLEPYEQYF. The DNA for the CDR3 is TGTGCCGGCAGTTTACCTCAACTAGAACCCTACGAGCAGTACTTC.

The V and J genes are TRBV27 and TRBJ2-2; D gene unclear. The CDR3 has 16 residues. Per germline, CDR1 MNHEY and CDR2 SMNVEV (reference sequence). Deletions cut 7 bases from V and 4 bases from J, with 19 bases between. CDR3 region: CASTIPLSRPTGELFF. CDR3 DNA sequence: TGTGCCAGCACCATTCCTCTGAGTAGGCCCACCGGGGAGCTGTTTTTT.

This chain joins TRBV7-2 and TRBJ2-2, with no clear D. V was shortened by 0 bases and J by 6 bases, with 5 bases between the two germline ends. Germline V CDR1 and CDR2: SGHTA, FQGNSA. The CDR3 has 13 residues. The CDR3 is CASSLAVPGELFF. CDR3 nucleotide sequence: TGTGCCAGCAGCTTAGCGGTCCCCGGGGAGCTGTTTTTT.

This chain connects TRBV4-1 to TRBJ2-4, with no clear D. The V and J ends lost 4 bases and 2 bases respectively, with 18 bases between them. CDR1 and CDR2 (germline): MGHRA, YSYEKL. The CDR3 consists of 17 residues. CDR3 nucleotides: TGCGCCAGCAGCCGATCCGACGCAGTAATTCCCAAAAACATTCAGTACTTC. Amino acid sequence: CASSRSDAVIPKNIQYF.

The V and J genes are TRBV11-2 and TRBJ2-5; D is undetermined. The CDR3 extends over 15 amino acids. Looked up from germline, CDR1 is SGHAT and CDR2 is FQNNGV. V was clipped by 0 bases and J by 2 bases, with 10 bases between them. Here the CDR3 DNA reads TGTGCCAGCAGCTTAGAGGTCAAGGGACAAGAGACCCAGTACTTC. Translation gives CASSLEVKGQETQYF.

CDR3 loop: CASSVSGSIIEQYF. DNA of the CDR3: TGTGCCAGCAGCGTCTCCGGGAGTATTATCGAGCAGTACTTC. The chain employs TRBV5-6 and TRBJ2-7, with D tentatively TRBD2 (6 bases). CDR3 length: 14 amino acids. The germline V gene encodes CDR1 SGHDT and CDR2 YYEEEE. V dropped 4 bases and J dropped 6 bases, with 17 bases sitting between them.

This chain uses TRBV27 with TRBJ2-5; 10 bases agree with TRBD1. Unmatched junction bases numbered 5, after V lost 7 bases and J lost 3 bases. Germline CDR1 and CDR2: MNHEY and SMNVEV (reference sequence). This CDR3 spans 14 amino acids. DNA for the CDR3: TGTGCCAGCACCAGACAGGGGGCTGAAGAGACCCAGTACTTC. As protein: CASTRQGAEETQYF.

The chain joins TRBV6-5 to TRBJ2-7; no definite D call. Trimming removed 4 bases from V and 0 bases from J, with 10 bases in between. This CDR3 is 14 amino acids long. In germline, CDR1 is MNHEY, CDR2 SVGAGI. CDR3 coding DNA: TGTGCCAGCAGTTTCCTGGGGAACTCCTACGAGCAGTACTTC. Its translation is CASSFLGNSYEQYF.

The V call is TRBV15, the J call TRBJ1-6, with D possibly matching TRBD1 (5 bases). Germline CDR1 LNHNV, CDR2 YYDKDF (reference sequence). The CDR3 sequence is 15 residues long. Trimming shortened V by 4 bases and J by 6 bases, and 13 bases separated the two germline ends. CDR3 coding DNA: TGTGCCACCAGCACGCAGACAGAAATTAATTCACCCCTCCACTTT. It is translated as CATSTQTEINSPLHF.

CDR3 protein: CASSYGDQETQYF. CDR3 nucleotides: TGTGCCAGCAGTTACGGTGACCAAGAGACCCAGTACTTC. The chain combines TRBV6-5 with TRBJ2-5; D gene uncertain. V gave up 2 bases and J gave up 0 bases, with 4 bases separating them. This CDR3 is 13 amino acids long. Germline lookup yields CDR1 MNHEY and CDR2 SVGAGI.

The chain is built from TRBV9 and TRBJ1-3; D unclear. The CDR3 is 14 residues long. Germline V gene lookup returns CDR1 SGDLS and CDR2 YYNGEE. Deletions cut 0 bases from V and 4 bases from J, with 8 bases between. CDR3 in DNA: TGTGCCAGCAGCGTAGCAGGAATGGGAAACACCATATATTTT. Protein sequence: CASSVAGMGNTIYF.

The chain couples TRBV19 to TRBJ2-5; D is unclear. The ends were cut back, 3 bases at V and 0 bases at J, with 8 bases in the middle. In germline, CDR1 is LNHDA, CDR2 SQIVND (reference sequence). There are 14 residues in the CDR3. The DNA of the CDR3 is TGTGCCAGTAGTATCAGCACGTACCAAGAGACCCAGTACTTC. Protein product: CASSISTYQETQYF. The entire variable domain, with the rest obtained from reference TRBV19 and TRBJ2-5, is as follows: DGGITQSPKYLFRKEGQNVTLSCEQNLNHDAMYWYRQDPGQGLRLIYYSQIVNDFQKGDIAEGYSVSREKKESFPLTVTSAQKNPTAFYLCASSISTYQETQYFGPGTRLLVL.

This clone appeared once. The chain joins TRBV2 to TRBJ2-7; D may be TRBD2 (6 bases). Deletions cut 3 bases from V and 3 bases from J, with 18 bases between. Germline assignment: CDR1 SNHLY and CDR2 FYNNEI. CDR3 size: 16 residues. Here the CDR3 DNA reads TGTGCCAGCAGTGACATACCGGGACTTGACCGCTACGAGCAGTACTTC. This translates into CASSDIPGLDRYEQYF.

This clone was seen a single time. The CDR3 DNA is TGTGCCACTAACGAGGGGGGCACTGAAGCTTTCTTT. Its protein product is CATNEGGTEAFF. V and J are TRBV19 and TRBJ1-1, with D perhaps matching TRBD1 (6 bases). Germline CDR1 LNHDA, CDR2 SQIVND (reference sequence). The CDR3 has 12 residues. V lost 10 bases and J 4 bases, leaving 13 bases between the germline ends.

The chain's CDR3 is CASSQEVSGAGSEQFF. For the CDR3, the DNA is TGCGCCAGCAGCCAAGAAGTTAGCGGGGCGGGGAGTGAGCAGTTCTTC. This rearrangement joins TRBV4-1 to TRBJ2-1; the match to TRBD2 covers 8 bases. Germline V lookup: CDR1 MGHRA, CDR2 YSYEKL. With 0 bases clipped from V and 9 bases from J, the junction kept 10 bases outside the gene matches. The CDR3 spans 16 residues.

The V and J genes are TRBV13 and TRBJ1-5; D unresolved. In germline, CDR1 is PRHDT, CDR2 FYEKMQ (reference sequence). The CDR3 has 14 amino acids. Trimming removed 8 bases at V and 7 bases at J, with 18 bases between. CDR3: CASAARRGLQPQHF. The CDR3, as DNA: TGTGCCAGCGCGGCCAGACGAGGCTTGCAGCCCCAGCATTTT.

V is TRBV29-1 and J is TRBJ2-3, with 8 bases fitting TRBD2. The length of the CDR3 is 15 residues. V lost 1 base and J lost 2; bases outside the gene matches: 5. Germline V gene data show CDR1 as SQVTM and CDR2 as ANQGSEA. CDR3: CSVEGFSGNTDTQYF. For the CDR3, the DNA is TGCAGCGTTGAAGGGTTTAGCGGGAACACAGATACGCAGTATTTT.

The chain combines TRBV7-6 with TRBJ2-1; D uncertain. Trimming shortened V by 4 bases and J by 3 bases, and 16 bases separated the two germline ends. The germline CDR1 and CDR2 sequences are SGHVS and FNYEAQ. The CDR3 spans 16 residues. This CDR3 is CASSSNSHLGYNEQFF. CDR3 bases: TGTGCCAGCAGCTCAAACAGCCACCTGGGCTACAATGAGCAGTTCTTC.

This clone occurred once. The chain has TRBV6-5 and TRBJ2-1; D possibly corresponds to TRBD2 (5 bases). The CDR3 extends over 16 amino acids. V was clipped by 0 bases and J by 3 bases, with 12 bases between them. Germline lookup yields CDR1 MNHEY and CDR2 SVGAGI. The CDR3 nucleotides read TGTGCCAGCAGTTACTCGGGGAGCGGCCACTACAATGAGCAGTTCTTC. Protein product: CASSYSGSGHYNEQFF.

This sequence joins TRBV9 and TRBJ2-3, with TRBD2 matching over 13 bases. There are 16 residues in the CDR3. The trim removed 7 bases at V and 4 bases at J, leaving 9 bases unmatched. CDR1 SGDLS and CDR2 YYNGEE come from the germline V gene. This CDR3 reads CASGTSGTWGPDTQYF. CDR3 sequence (DNA): TGTGCCAGCGGGACTAGCGGGACGTGGGGGCCAGATACGCAGTATTTT.